The 22 T cell receptor beta chains presented below share a single source sample, sequenced in a study of blood T cell repertoires in COVID-19. Generated by immunoSEQ multiplex PCR, the TCRdb table keeps only in-frame clones and is missing some. The profile covers around 210,000 clones, with 88% appearing a single time and about a sixth taken by the ten largest. Sequenced input: peripheral blood. The origin of the receptors is a man over 45 with COVID-19, enrolled during active disease.

The chain is built from TRBV7-9 and TRBJ2-3; 10 nucleotides align to TRBD1. J lost 2 bases, V lost 6 bases, and 8 bases had no gene match. CDR3 size: 16 residues. Germline V gene sequence: CDR1 SEHNR, CDR2 FQNEAQ (reference sequence). The CDR3 DNA is TGTGCCAGCAGGCAGCCGGGACAGGGGAACACAGATACGCAGTATTTT. It is translated as CASRQPGQGNTDTQYF. Based on the CDR3 plus reference TRBV7-9 and TRBJ2-3, the full variable domain is DTGVSQNPRHKITKRGQNVTFRCDPISEHNRLYWYRQTLGQGPEFLTYFQNEAQLEKSRLLSDRFSAERPKGSFSTLEIQRTEQGDSAMYLCASRQPGQGNTDTQYFGPGTRLTVL.

The V call is TRBV6-5, the J call TRBJ2-7; D perhaps matches TRBD1 (7 bases). In germline, CDR1 is MNHEY, CDR2 SVGAGI. V was clipped by 0 bases and J by 6 bases, with 15 bases between them. The CDR3 covers 15 residues. As DNA, the CDR3 is TGTGCCAGCAGTTACTCTTTCCAGGGGGGTGGCGAGCAGTACTTC. Protein sequence: CASSYSFQGGGEQYF.

The chain recombines TRBV18 with TRBJ1-6; D gene ambiguous. Germline V gene lookup returns CDR1 KGHSH and CDR2 LQKENI. The ends were cut back, 2 bases at V and 4 bases at J, with 15 bases in the middle. The CDR3 is 17 amino acids. CDR3 loop: CASSPSGPSPYNSPLHF. The CDR3 DNA follows: TGTGCCAGCTCACCATCCGGTCCAAGCCCATATAATTCACCCCTCCACTTT.

The rearrangement joins TRBV6-5 to TRBJ1-2; TRBD1 might be the D (6 bases). The V gene lost 7 bases and the J gene lost 2 bases, with 14 bases spanning the gap. The CDR3 length is 14 residues. Germline CDR1 is MNHEY and CDR2 is SVGAGI. The CDR3 loop is CASTHADRNYGYTF. CDR3 sequence (DNA): TGTGCCAGCACCCACGCGGACAGAAACTATGGCTACACCTTC.

V is TRBV11-2 and J is TRBJ1-4; 8 bases fit TRBD1. Germline CDR1 SGHAT, CDR2 FQNNGV. The CDR3 contains 15 residues. V lost 5 bases and J lost 6; bases outside the gene matches: 8. CDR3 protein: CASSTRRQGYEKLFF. The CDR3 DNA sequence: TGTGCCAGCAGCACGAGGAGACAGGGGTATGAAAAACTGTTTTTT.

This clone was found once. The chain combines TRBV7-9 with TRBJ2-5, with D perhaps matching TRBD1 (6 bases). V lost 5 bases and J 5 bases, leaving 15 bases between the germline ends. This CDR3 region has 14 residues. Germline V lookup: CDR1 SEHNR, CDR2 FQNEAQ (reference sequence). The CDR3 bases are TGTGCCAGCAGCCCGTGGACAGCAAGGGAGACCCAGTACTTC. Residues: CASSPWTARETQYF.

The V call is TRBV7-2, the J call TRBJ1-2; no reliable D call. V was cut by 5 bases and J by 2 bases, with 3 bases left in between. Germline V gene lookup returns CDR1 SGHTA and CDR2 FQGNSA. The CDR3 loop spans 11 amino acids. DNA of the CDR3: TGTGCCAGCAGCCAGAACTATGGCTACACCTTC. It specifies CASSQNYGYTF.

This chain uses TRBV28 with TRBJ1-2, with D possibly being TRBD1 (6 bases). The CDR3 contains 14 residues. Per the germline V gene, CDR1 is MDHEN and CDR2 is SYDVKM. Trimming took 1 base from V and 7 from J, leaving 13 bases between them. The CDR3 DNA reads as TGTGCCAGCAGTTTATTAGCGGGGGGCGCTGGCTACACCTTC. It yields the protein CASSLLAGGAGYTF.

The chain employs TRBV2 and TRBJ2-3; the match to TRBD2 covers 9 bases. V lost 4 bases, J lost 2 bases, and 7 bases stayed unmatched. The germline gives CDR1 SNHLY, CDR2 FYNNEI. The CDR3 contains 16 residues. Here the CDR3 reads CASSGVGGGATDTQYF. DNA of the CDR3: TGTGCCAGCAGTGGCGTTGGCGGGGGGGCCACAGATACGCAGTATTTT.

The count of this clone is one. Written as DNA, the CDR3 is TGCGCCAGCAGCCAAGATCTTGAGGGCTCACCCCTCCACTTT. It encodes CASSQDLEGSPLHF. This chain links TRBV4-1 with TRBJ1-6; D is unclear. Per the germline V gene, CDR1 is MGHRA and CDR2 is YSYEKL. Trimming left V 0 bases short and J 10 bases short, with 10 bases between. This CDR3 spans 14 amino acids.

This chain links TRBV6-1 with TRBJ1-5, with 8 bases fitting TRBD1. Germline trimming cut 5 bases from V and 7 bases from J; bases unmatched to any gene: 10. Germline CDR1 reads MNHNS; CDR2 reads SASEGT. CDR3 length equals 15 residues. CDR3 region: CASSTDRDNSQPQHF. Here the CDR3 DNA reads TGTGCCAGCAGTACGGACAGGGACAATTCGCAGCCCCAGCATTTT.

This clone showed up just a few times. The chain uses TRBV4-2 and TRBJ1-5; 7 bases match TRBD1. This CDR3 comprises 16 residues. V lost 2 bases to trimming and J lost 3 bases; unmatched junction nucleotides: 7. Germline values: CDR1 LGHNA, CDR2 YNFKEQ. The CDR3 protein is CASSQKGQGVNQPQHF. In nucleotides, the CDR3 is TGTGCCAGCAGCCAAAAAGGGCAGGGGGTCAATCAGCCCCAGCATTTT.

The chain joins TRBV7-2 to TRBJ2-5; 8 bases agree with TRBD2. The V segment lost 1 base and the J segment 7 bases; nucleotides outside the gene matches: 5. Germline V CDR1 and CDR2: SGHTA, FQGNSA. This CDR3 has 14 residues. The CDR3 region has the DNA TGTGCCAGCAGCTTAGGGAGCGGGGGTGGGACCCAGTACTTC. It yields the protein CASSLGSGGGTQYF. Looking up the rest from reference TRBV7-2 and TRBJ2-5 gives the full variable domain: GAGVSQSPSNKVTEKGKDVELRCDPISGHTALYWYRQSLGQGLEFLIYFQGNSAPDKSGLPSDRFSAERTGGSVSTLTIQRTQQEDSAVYLCASSLGSGGGTQYFGPGTRLLVL.

V gene TRBV18 combines with J gene TRBJ2-3; D remains ambiguous. V lost 3 bases to trimming and J lost 3 bases, with 10 bases between them. This CDR3 comprises 14 residues. Looked up from germline, CDR1 is KGHSH and CDR2 is LQKENI. The CDR3 sequence is CASSPMVETDTQYF. In nucleotides, the CDR3 is TGTGCCAGCTCACCGATGGTAGAAACAGATACGCAGTATTTT.

This clone was counted once. The V call is TRBV6-5, the J call TRBJ1-6; no definite D call. This CDR3 has 12 amino acids. Trimming removed 6 bases from V and 14 bases from J, with 14 bases in between. The germline CDR1 and CDR2 sequences are MNHEY and SVGAGI. The CDR3 DNA is TGTGCCAGCAGGCTGGACTTACTGGCCCTCCACTTT. Amino acids: CASRLDLLALHF.

The DNA of the CDR3 is TGTGCCAGCAGCAAAGTGAGGCGGGACACCGGGGAGCTGTTTTTT. The encoded protein is CASSKVRRDTGELFF. The gene calls are TRBV21-1 and TRBJ2-2; the D call TRBD2 from the table was never checked on the DNA. TRBV21-1 is assigned pseudogene status. The CDR3 spans 15 residues.

This chain connects TRBV5-1 to TRBJ2-7, with D maybe TRBD2 (6 bases). Germline loops: CDR1 SGHRS, CDR2 YFSETQ. V was cut by 0 bases and J by 2 bases, with 9 bases left in between. This CDR3 comprises 14 residues. The DNA for the CDR3 is TGCGCCAGCAGCTTGGCTGGAGGGGCCTACGAGCAGTACTTC. The encoded protein is CASSLAGGAYEQYF. The full variable domain, completed using reference TRBV5-1 and TRBJ2-7, is KAGVTQTPRYLIKTRGQQVTLSCSPISGHRSVSWYQQTPGQGLQFLFEYFSETQRNKGNFPGRFSGRQFSNSRSEMNVSTLELGDSALYLCASSLAGGAYEQYFGPGTRLTVT.

V and J are TRBV3-1 (or the pseudogene TRBV3-2) and TRBJ1-6, with D possibly TRBD1 on 5 matching bases. This CDR3 is 15 amino acids long. V lost 1 base and J lost 6, with 10 bases in between. The V gene's germline CDR1 is LGHDT and CDR2 YNNKEL (reference sequence). This CDR3 is CASSQGRGGNSPLHF. CDR3 bases: TGTGCCAGCAGCCAAGGACGGGGGGGTAATTCACCCCTCCACTTT.

The chain carries TRBV11-1 and TRBJ2-7; possibly TRBD2 for D (7 bases). CDR3 length equals 15 residues. V lost 6 bases and J lost 4, with 19 bases in between. CDR1 and CDR2 from the germline V gene are SGHAT and FQDESV (reference sequence). CDR3 DNA sequence: TGTGCCAGCAGTCTCAATGCGGGGGCCTTATACGAGCAGTACTTC. Translating it yields CASSLNAGALYEQYF.

V usage is TRBV7-8 and J usage is TRBJ2-7, with TRBD2 matching over 14 bases. The length of the CDR3 is 16 residues. CDR1 SGHVS and CDR2 FQNEAQ come from the germline V gene. The V segment lost 1 base and the J segment 4 bases; nucleotides outside the gene matches: 3. This CDR3 reads CASSLGTSGRLYEQYF. CDR3 coding DNA: TGTGCCAGCAGCTTAGGGACTAGCGGGAGGCTGTACGAGCAGTACTTC.

The chain has TRBV24-1 and TRBJ2-5; 9 bases agree with TRBD1. Per the germline V gene, CDR1 is KGHDR and CDR2 is SFDVKD. Unmatched junction bases numbered 3, after V lost 3 bases and J lost 2 bases. The CDR3 runs to 15 residues. The CDR3 protein is CATSDGGQGQETQYF. CDR3 DNA: TGTGCCACCAGTGATGGGGGACAGGGTCAAGAGACCCAGTACTTC.

This chain uses TRBV19 with TRBJ1-3, with D perhaps matching TRBD1 (5 bases). Germline loops: CDR1 LNHDA, CDR2 SQIVND (reference sequence). The CDR3 sequence is 18 residues long. V was clipped by 3 bases and J by 4 bases, with 22 bases between them. For the CDR3, the DNA is TGTGCCAGTAGTATTGTCCCCCGAGGAGGGGAGAGAGGAAACACCATATATTTT. It yields the protein CASSIVPRGGERGNTIYF.